These T cell receptor beta chains were read from a single sample in a study of CD8+ T cells in alopecia areata. TCRdb's copy holds only in-frame clones and misses some; the assay was immunoSEQ multiplex PCR. The sample holds about 270,000 clones, over 45% seen once. The sequenced sample was CD4+ T cells sorted from blood, obtained at roughly week 53, from a patient treated with tofacitinib. The source is a human donor with alopecia areata. CDR3s include the opening cysteine and the closing phenylalanine or tryptophan. Fields, in order: D gene, clone size, V gene, J gene, CDR3 protein, CDR3 DNA. A D gene is named only where the DNA matches it firmly. Part of the rows lack a size; the others show once, few, many or a class for expanded clones.

D: NA
size: few
V: TRBV30
J: TRBJ2-3
CDR3: CAWSVGAGLRTDTQYF
DNA: TGTGCCTGGAGTGTTGGGGCAGGGCTTCGCACAGATACGCAGTATTTT

D: NA
size: few
V: TRBV10-3
J: TRBJ2-3
CDR3: CAIKAQGYTDTQYF
DNA: TGTGCCATCAAGGCCCAGGGATACACAGATACGCAGTATTTT

D: TRBD1
size: once
V: TRBV29-1
J: TRBJ1-2
CDR3: CSVDRDGYTF
DNA: TGCAGCGTCGACAGGGATGGCTACACCTTC

D: TRBD1
size: once
V: TRBV7-9
J: TRBJ1-2
CDR3: CASSFGTGEYGYTF
DNA: TGTGCCAGCAGCTTCGGGACAGGAGAATATGGCTACACCTTC

D: NA
size: NA
V: TRBV18
J: TRBJ2-7
CDR3: CASSPDSLWQYF
DNA: TGTGCCAGCTCACCAGACAGTTTATGGCAGTACTTC

D: NA
size: NA
V: TRBV9
J: TRBJ2-1
CDR3: CASSTYQASRPNEQFF
DNA: TGTGCCAGCAGCACGTACCAGGCATCAAGGCCCAATGAGCAGTTCTTC

D: NA
size: few
V: TRBV7-6
J: TRBJ2-7
CDR3: CASSFGHSSYEQYF
DNA: TGTGCCAGCAGCTTTGGACATAGCTCCTACGAGCAGTACTTC

D: NA
size: NA
V: TRBV5-1
J: TRBJ2-5
CDR3: CASSNPTGETQYF
DNA: TGCGCCAGCAGTAATCCGACAGGAGAGACCCAGTACTTC

D: NA
size: NA
V: TRBV29-1
J: TRBJ1-1
CDR3: CSVVTGDTEAFF
DNA: TGCAGCGTTGTTACAGGAGACACTGAAGCTTTCTTT

D: NA
size: few
V: TRBV19
J: TRBJ1-2
CDR3: CATLAPRDSGAGYGYTF
DNA: TGTGCCACCCTTGCCCCCAGAGATTCAGGGGCGGGCTATGGCTACACCTTC

D: NA
size: few
V: TRBV19
J: TRBJ1-1
CDR3: CASSIYPGTANTEAFF
DNA: TGTGCCAGTAGTATCTATCCCGGGACGGCTAACACTGAAGCTTTCTTT

D: NA
size: NA
V: TRBV29-1
J: TRBJ2-7
CDR3: CSATLGYEQYF
DNA: TGCAGCGCAACCCTGGGCTACGAGCAGTACTTC

D: NA
size: few
V: TRBV29-1
J: TRBJ2-2
CDR3: CSVTQGGTANTGELFF
DNA: TGCAGCGTTACCCAAGGGGGGACCGCGAACACCGGGGAGCTGTTTTTT

D: NA
size: NA
V: TRBV15
J: TRBJ2-3
CDR3: CATSIGAGDTQYF
DNA: TGTGCCACCAGCATCGGGGCGGGGGATACGCAGTATTTT

D: NA
size: NA
V: TRBV29-1
J: TRBJ1-2
CDR3: CSARQPTTNYGYTF
DNA: TGCAGCGCAAGACAGCCAACTACGAACTATGGCTACACCTTC

D: NA
size: NA
V: TRBV15
J: TRBJ1-1
CDR3: CATSGTHGTNTEAFF
DNA: TGTGCCACCAGCGGCACACATGGGACGAACACTGAAGCTTTCTTT

D: NA
size: few
V: TRBV29-1
J: TRBJ2-3
CDR3: CSLHVNTDTQYF
DNA: TGCAGCCTGCACGTGAACACAGATACGCAGTATTTT

D: TRBD1
size: NA
V: TRBV4-1
J: TRBJ2-7
CDR3: CASSERTGGEQYF
DNA: TGCGCCAGCAGCGAAAGGACAGGGGGCGAGCAGTACTTC

D: TRBD1
size: NA
V: TRBV10-3
J: TRBJ1-2
CDR3: CAISGRDRGNYGYTF
DNA: TGTGCCATCAGTGGCCGGGACAGGGGGAATTATGGCTACACCTTC

D: TRBD1
size: NA
V: TRBV9
J: TRBJ2-7
CDR3: CASSGSGQGAFEQYF
DNA: TGTGCCAGCAGTGGATCGGGACAGGGGGCTTTCGAGCAGTACTTC

D: TRBD1
size: NA
V: TRBV6-5
J: TRBJ1-6
CDR3: CASSKQGRDSPLHF
DNA: TGTGCCAGCAGCAAACAGGGGAGGGATTCACCCCTCCACTTT

D: NA
size: NA
V: TRBV5-1
J: TRBJ2-5
CDR3: CASSPMGEQETQYF
DNA: TGCGCCAGCAGCCCCATGGGGGAACAAGAGACCCAGTACTTC

D: NA
size: NA
V: TRBV6-5
J: TRBJ1-5
CDR3: CASSYDRSNQPQHF
DNA: TGTGCCAGCAGTTACGACAGGAGCAATCAGCCCCAGCATTTT

D: NA
size: few
V: TRBV6-6
J: TRBJ2-7
CDR3: CASKIGPNGDEQYF
DNA: TGTGCCAGCAAAATCGGGCCTAACGGGGACGAGCAGTACTTC

D: TRBD2
size: NA
V: TRBV10-3
J: TRBJ2-5
CDR3: CATGTSGGAETQYF
DNA: TGTGCCACCGGGACTAGCGGGGGGGCAGAGACCCAGTACTTC

D: NA
size: NA
V: TRBV25-1
J: TRBJ2-3
CDR3: CASSEAGLFGTDTQYF
DNA: TGTGCCAGCAGTGAGGCAGGCCTATTTGGCACAGATACGCAGTATTTT

D: NA
size: few
V: TRBV27
J: TRBJ1-2
CDR3: CASSPLAGGRVGYGYTF
DNA: TGTGCCAGCAGCCCTCTGGCCGGAGGCAGGGTGGGCTATGGCTACACCTTC

D: NA
size: few
V: TRBV19
J: TRBJ1-2
CDR3: CASSIDLEGGYTF
DNA: TGTGCCAGTAGTATTGACTTGGAGGGTGGCTACACCTTC

D: NA
size: NA
V: TRBV4-3
J: TRBJ1-2
CDR3: CASSQWTVGGGYGYTF
DNA: TGCGCCAGCAGCCAATGGACGGTGGGTGGCGGCTATGGCTACACCTTC

D: NA
size: NA
V: TRBV2
J: TRBJ1-5
CDR3: CATSGGSGAQPQHF
DNA: TGTGCGACCAGCGGCGGTTCTGGGGCTCAGCCCCAGCATTTT

D: NA
size: NA
V: TRBV29-1
J: TRBJ2-1
CDR3: CSVEEGRGSSYNEQFF
DNA: TGCAGCGTTGAAGAGGGAAGGGGGAGTTCCTACAATGAGCAGTTCTTC

D: NA
size: NA
V: TRBV6-5
J: TRBJ1-6
CDR3: CASRPTVNNSPLHF
DNA: TGTGCCAGCAGACCTACAGTAAACAATTCACCCCTCCACTTT

D: NA
size: NA
V: TRBV7-9
J: TRBJ2-7
CDR3: CASTPLGGTYEQYF
DNA: TGTGCCAGCACCCCCCTAGGGGGGACCTACGAGCAGTACTTC

D: TRBD1
size: NA
V: TRBV27
J: TRBJ2-5
CDR3: CASRRGGTGAPETQYF
DNA: TGTGCCAGCAGACGAGGGGGGACAGGGGCTCCGGAGACCCAGTACTTC

D: NA
size: NA
V: TRBV29-1
J: TRBJ1-1
CDR3: CSVLGTEAFF
DNA: TGCAGCGTTTTGGGAACTGAAGCTTTCTTT

D: TRBD2
size: NA
V: TRBV5-4
J: TRBJ2-5
CDR3: CASSLTSGGQETQYF
DNA: TGTGCCAGCAGCTTGACTAGCGGGGGACAAGAGACCCAGTACTTC

D: NA
size: NA
V: TRBV7-3
J: TRBJ2-5
CDR3: CASSPGAHSYQETQYF
DNA: TGTGCCAGCAGCCCCGGAGCCCACTCGTACCAAGAGACCCAGTACTTC

D: NA
size: few
V: TRBV7-9
J: TRBJ2-3
CDR3: CASRLADTQYF
DNA: TGTGCCAGCCGGTTGGCAGATACGCAGTATTTT

D: NA
size: few
V: TRBV2
J: TRBJ1-1
CDR3: CASKRLDSVEAFF
DNA: TGTGCCAGCAAACGCTTGGACAGCGTTGAAGCTTTCTTT

D: NA
size: NA
V: TRBV29-1
J: TRBJ2-5
CDR3: CSVRLNLETQYF
DNA: TGCAGCGTTCGTCTGAATCTGGAGACCCAGTACTTC

D: TRBD1
size: NA
V: TRBV30
J: TRBJ1-2
CDR3: CAWMGTGSSCTF
DNA: TGTGCCTGGATGGGGACAGGGTCGTCATGCACCTTC

D: NA
size: NA
V: TRBV7-6
J: TRBJ1-1
CDR3: CASSTTEGTEAFF
DNA: TGTGCCAGCAGCACCACGGAGGGCACTGAAGCTTTCTTT

D: TRBD1
size: NA
V: TRBV7-9
J: TRBJ1-5
CDR3: CASSPMTGNQPQHF
DNA: TGTGCCAGCAGCCCCATGACAGGGAATCAGCCCCAGCATTTT

D: TRBD2
size: NA
V: TRBV6-1
J: TRBJ2-5
CDR3: CASTLEPGGTQYF
DNA: TGTGCCAGCACCCTGGAACCGGGGGGGACCCAGTACTTC